The 14 T cell receptor beta chains listed next were all sequenced from one sample in a study of shared clonotypes between healthy human individuals. Produced via immunoSEQ multiplex PCR; TCRdb's table is partial and in-frame only. Of around 2,000,000 clones listed, roughly 91% are singletons. CD8 cells classed as naive were CD45RO-negative and positively selected for CCR7, excluding terminally differentiated effector memory CD45RA+ cells. Sequences were obtained from naive CD8+ T cells from PBMCs. The receptors derive from a man aged 18 to 29 in good health. Some clones in this sample may be carry-over from other donors' samples.

This clone appeared a single time. The chain is built from TRBV4-3 and TRBJ2-5; 8 bases fit TRBD1. This CDR3 spans 15 amino acids. Germline CDR1 and CDR2: LGHNA and YSLEER. V lost 4 bases to trimming and J lost 5 bases; unmatched junction nucleotides: 9. This CDR3 is CASSPLDREGETQYF. The DNA for the CDR3 is TGCGCCAGCAGCCCGTTGGACAGGGAAGGCGAGACCCAGTACTTC.

This sequence joins TRBV28 and TRBJ2-3; TRBD1 agrees at 8 bases. Unmatched junction bases numbered 11, after V lost 5 bases and J lost 1 base. The CDR3 is 17 amino acids. CDR1 and CDR2 (germline): MDHEN, SYDVKM. The CDR3 spells CASSPPPVDRGTDTQYF. The CDR3 nucleotides are TGTGCCAGCAGTCCCCCCCCTGTGGACAGGGGCACAGATACGCAGTATTTT.

The chain employs TRBV10-1 and TRBJ2-1, with TRBD2 matching 8 bases. CDR1 and CDR2 (germline): WNHNN, SYGVQD (reference sequence). J lost 6 bases, V lost 2 bases, and 6 bases had no gene match. This CDR3 is 15 amino acids long. The CDR3 nucleotides are TGCGCCAGCAGTGAGCCCCTAGCGGGTATCAATGAGCAGTTCTTC. It yields the protein CASSEPLAGINEQFF.

The chain carries TRBV6-6 and TRBJ2-3; TRBD1 is a possible D gene (6 bases). This CDR3 region has 14 residues. V lost 0 bases and J lost 6, with 10 bases in between. Per the germline V gene, CDR1 is MNHNY and CDR2 is SVGAGI (reference sequence). The CDR3 region is CASSYSGGEDTQYF. CDR3 nucleotides: TGTGCCAGCAGTTACTCAGGGGGTGAGGATACGCAGTATTTT.

The chain is built from TRBV6-5 and TRBJ1-1, with D maybe TRBD1 (5 bases). This CDR3 has 14 amino acids. Germline V gene data show CDR1 as MNHEY and CDR2 as SVGAGI. Trimming shortened V by 5 bases and J by 3 bases, and 13 bases separated the two germline ends. The DNA for the CDR3 is TGTGCCAGCAGTGATTACCCGGGGGACACTGAAGCTTTCTTT. It translates to CASSDYPGDTEAFF.

This chain uses TRBV9 with TRBJ2-2; 9 bases line up with TRBD2. The germline CDR1 and CDR2 sequences are SGDLS and YYNGEE. The junction had 18 bases not matched to a gene; V was cut back by 0 bases and J by 0 bases. The CDR3 contains 22 residues. CDR3 amino acids: CASSVAVRPISGSGANTGELFF. The CDR3 DNA reads as TGTGCCAGCAGCGTAGCCGTTCGCCCGATTAGCGGGAGTGGGGCGAACACCGGGGAGCTGTTTTTT.

The rearrangement links TRBV4-1 to TRBJ2-5; 7 bases line up with TRBD1. Losses at the gene ends were 4 bases for V and 4 bases for J; bases not matched to a gene: 9. In germline, CDR1 is MGHRA, CDR2 YSYEKL. This CDR3 spans 15 amino acids. CDR3 loop: CASSPQGTGVETQYF. In DNA form, the CDR3 reads TGCGCCAGCAGCCCCCAGGGAACAGGGGTAGAGACCCAGTACTTC.

This clone appeared a single time. V is TRBV4-1 and J is TRBJ1-1; D unresolved. The CDR3 consists of 17 residues. V shed 1 base and J shed 0 bases, with 15 bases lying between them. CDR1 MGHRA and CDR2 YSYEKL come from the germline V gene. The CDR3 spells CASSQGGGPGLNTEAFF. The CDR3 nucleotides are TGCGCCAGCAGCCAAGGGGGAGGGCCGGGGTTGAACACTGAAGCTTTCTTT.

The J gene is TRBJ1-4, the V gene TRBV5-1; TRBD1 agrees at 7 bases. Germline CDR1 and CDR2: SGHRS and YFSETQ. V shed 2 bases, J shed 6 bases, and the junction held 10 bases outside the gene matches. The CDR3 is made up of 16 amino acids. CDR3 residues: CASSFEQGKRDEKLFF. The CDR3 nucleotides read TGCGCCAGCAGCTTTGAACAGGGGAAGCGTGATGAAAAACTGTTTTTT.

The chain carries TRBV28 and TRBJ1-1, with 7 bases matching TRBD1. This CDR3 is 16 amino acids long. V dropped 8 bases and J dropped 8; count of bases not matched to a gene: 20. CDR1 MDHEN and CDR2 SYDVKM come from the germline V gene. In DNA form, the CDR3 reads TGTGCCAGCTCTCCCCCCAGGGGGGGCAAAAGATACGAAGCTTTCTTT. It encodes CASSPPRGGKRYEAFF.

This clone was detected only once. V usage is TRBV19 and J usage is TRBJ2-2; D unresolved. Per germline, CDR1 LNHDA and CDR2 SQIVND (reference sequence). This CDR3 is built from 16 residues. V lost 3 bases and J lost 7, with 18 bases in between. The CDR3, as DNA: TGTGCCAGTAGTATTTTTATCGATTTGAGAGGCGGGGAGCTGTTTTTT. Amino acid sequence: CASSIFIDLRGGELFF.

V gene TRBV10-3 combines with J gene TRBJ1-3, with unresolved D. CDR3 length equals 16 residues. V lost 3 bases and J 1 base, leaving 13 bases between the germline ends. CDR1 is ENHRY, CDR2 SYGVKD, per germline. In nucleotides, the CDR3 is TGTGCCATCAGTGATTCGCTCCTAGGGTCTGGAAACACCATATATTTT. Its protein product is CAISDSLLGSGNTIYF.

J is TRBJ2-3 and V is TRBV7-6; TRBD2 agrees at 10 bases. The CDR3 totals 16 residues. V shed 2 bases, J shed 4 bases, and the junction held 6 bases outside the gene matches. In germline, CDR1 is SGHVS, CDR2 FNYEAQ. CDR3 sequence: CASSLSSGRRADTQYF. In DNA form, the CDR3 reads TGTGCCAGCAGCTTAAGTAGCGGGAGGCGCGCAGATACGCAGTATTTT. The full variable domain, its missing parts supplied by reference TRBV7-6 and TRBJ2-3, is GAGVSQSPRYKVTKRGQDVALRCDPISGHVSLYWYRQALGQGPEFLTYFNYEAQQDKSGLPNDRFSAERPEGSISTLTIQRTEQRDSAMYRCASSLSSGRRADTQYFGPGTRLTVL.

This rearrangement joins TRBV5-1 to TRBJ2-2; D not certain. V lost 2 bases and J 4 bases, leaving 15 bases between the germline ends. The germline V gene has CDR1 SGHRS and CDR2 YFSETQ. The CDR3 spans 16 residues. CDR3 in amino acids: CASSFRASVSTGELFF. The CDR3 nucleotides read TGCGCCAGCAGCTTTAGGGCATCGGTTAGCACCGGGGAGCTGTTTTTT.